This T cell receptor beta chain is from a study of cytomegalovirus exposure and HLA in healthy donors (dated by TCRdb to between 2016 and 2019). Some background on the complete study: An earlier analysis of several hundred of the donors reported 276 Gb of sequence data and 117 million unique TCR beta sequences obtained from about 180 million T cells. Alongside the repertoire data, information on donor age, sex, ethnicity and CMV serostatus was compiled. Among approximately 370 genotyped donors of the cohort, an average of approximately 240,000 unique TCR beta nucleotide sequences was sequenced per donor, of which 15% to 20% were non-productive. A later analysis re-examined previously published TCR beta repertoires from 500 to 700 donors and added high-resolution HLA genotyping to investigate patterns of TCR occurrence. The number of donors typed differed by locus, with about 629-630 for A, B, C, DRB1 and DQB1, more than 500 for DQA1, approximately 570 for DPA1, and 472 for DPB1. HLA typing included class I and class II loci at four-digit resolution. The study combined high-throughput TCR immunosequencing, statistical association of individual TCRs with disease status, and machine learning to predict cytomegalovirus infection status. The study profiled the T cell repertoires of more than 500 subjects by immunosequencing and related them to cytomegalovirus serostatus. In the later analysis, no new phenotypic data were used to find candidate immune exposures; instead, reliance was placed on TCR beta sequences and their occurrence across donors. The study aimed to test whether signatures of past pathogen exposure could be identified by cataloging public T cell receptors. Among the approximately 430 genotyped donors, around 81% belonged to the genetic ancestry cluster associated with self-reported Caucasian donors. A later genetic analysis took genome-wide SNP genotypes for 398 of the 666 donors and used that subset as a discovery cohort. Roughly 5 DR-DQ haplotypes were handled as single units for association and clustering, since linkage in the cohort was strong. Besides the first cohort of some 670 subjects, a separate validation cohort made up of over 95 different subjects was used. Every repertoire in the discovery cohort had been generated on one and the same sequencing platform. An early release covering about 600 HLA-typed donors comprised approximately 290 gigabases of sequencing data and approximately 85 million unique TCR sequences. To decide whether each TCR beta V gene segment behaved as functional or pseudogenic, an earlier analysis of 587 of the donors relied on high-throughput TCR beta sequencing. What the study reported, not specific to this receptor: A later analysis reported that several top co-occurrence clusters appeared linked to parvovirus B19, influenza, CMV and Epstein-Barr virus. When HLA alleles, especially DR and DQ, strongly co-occurred, attributing TCR associations to individual alleles was difficult. In vitro tests confirmed that a few of the cytomegalovirus-associated TCR beta chains recognize cytomegalovirus antigens. In a later analysis, HLA-associated TCR beta chains showed more clonal expansion and lower generation probabilities than non-associated chains that were equally common. A later analysis associated 15,000 or so TCR beta sequences with specific HLA alleles at a false discovery rate of 0.05. In both the original and validation cohorts, the classifier was reported to diagnose cytomegalovirus status with high specificity and sensitivity. A group of highly shared sequence variants was considered likely to be a technical artifact of the sequencing pipeline. Because the 87-base-pair reads could not distinguish some IMGT-functional V segments, including TRBV6-2 and TRBV6-3, those segments were excluded. Linkage disequilibrium might explain the correlated functional status among segregating V segments, but an unknown experimental factor could not be ruled out. The cohort was sequenced for TCR beta chains only, and without alpha or paired-chain data the features that could be detected were limited. A further reported finding was that TCR beta sequences accurately predicted the HLA-A and HLA-B alleles for most subjects in the first cohort. Sequencing depth was assumed to be roughly uniform across donors in the presence/absence analyses, though that assumption may not hold. In an earlier analysis of 587 of the donors, most TCR beta V segments were observed in productive rearrangements about 90% or about 30% of the time, broadly matching IMGT annotations. The authors suggested that the approach could potentially be extended to other disease states and immunological phenotypes. Most CMV-associated TCR beta chains appeared to be HLA-restricted in a later analysis, and the HLA associations seemed to be driven largely by CMV exposure. The study listed 150 to 200 TCR beta chains as associated with cytomegalovirus. A later genetic analysis associated a missense DCLRE1C variant with V-gene and J-gene trimming of TCR beta chains, and an independent cohort replicated the association. Because HLA typing was unavailable for some donors at each locus, only the typed subset was used in association tests. A later genetic analysis reported fewer N-insertions in productive TCRs among donors in an Asian-associated ancestry cluster than the roughly 620-donor mean. In a later analysis, the rate of TCR association differed among HLA loci, with DRB1 alleles having the most associated TCRs and HLA-C alleles having the fewest. Most TCR sequences were seen in very few donors, while some public TCRs were found in many individuals. Because counts were too low, under 20 rarely observed V segments, including chromosome 9 orphons, were left out of the earlier analysis of some 600 of the donors. Immune exposure information for the cohort was limited to CMV serostatus.

Trimming leaves V shorter by 0 bases and J shorter by 3 bases, with the junction holding 6 bases beyond the gene matches. The germline V gene provides CDR1 SGDLS and CDR2 YYNGEE. Its CDR3 holds 16 amino acids, cysteine through phenylalanine. The entry retains the CDR3 DNA only, 48 bases that are in frame from base 1. The cohort consisted of approximately 670 healthy bone marrow donors. Cohort members were all nominally healthy when sampled, although unrecorded immune exposures were likely present. The donor was CMV seropositive and was included in the group of approximately 300 seropositive cohort members. Every donor gave a peripheral blood sample, and the peripheral blood mononuclear cells from that sample were used for TCR beta sequencing. Genomic DNA was extracted from the blood cell samples with the Qiagen DNeasy Blood Extraction Kit. The library was generated by the immunoSEQ multiplex PCR assay. A mixture of 60 forward primers for TCR Vbeta segments and 13 reverse primers for TCR Jbeta segments was used in the multiplex PCR. Amplification of the CDR3 region of rearranged TCR beta genes was performed with a multiplex PCR assay on genomic DNA. The amplified TCR beta libraries were sequenced on the Illumina HiSeq System as 87-base-pair reads. Regarding the original processing steps: A later analysis tallied 75 million to 95 million unique TCR beta chains across the roughly 610 repertoires, and 10 million to 11 million of those chains were shared by two or more donors. To remove PCR and sequencing errors, raw reads were error-corrected and collapsed into unique sequences using a nearest-neighbor algorithm that merged closely related sequences. V, D and J gene segments were assigned by aligning CDR3 sequences to IMGT reference sequences. For a sequence to be retained, at least a six-nucleotide match to both a V gene segment and a J gene segment was required. A rearrangement counted as productive if the CDR3 had no stop codons and remained in frame with V and J, and every other rearrangement counted as non-productive. CDR3 was defined by IMGT convention, running from the second conserved V-encoded cysteine to the conserved J-encoded phenylalanine. The earlier analysis of approximately 500 of the donors excluded sequences that lacked an unambiguous match to a single V gene segment. An earlier analysis of approximately 590 of the donors called V segments functional above 56.7% productive rearrangements and segregating when the between-donor standard deviation exceeded 5%. A statistical classification framework was built to diagnose cytomegalovirus status from the catalog of TCR beta chain sequences. In a later analysis, TCR nucleotide sequences were compared against IMGT/GENE-DB human TR gene sequences so that V and J genes could be assigned. In a later analysis, CDR3 sequences and most-parsimonious VDJ recombination scenarios were assigned using the TCRdist pipeline. A later analysis defined each TCR beta chain by its CDR3 amino acid sequence plus V-gene family, and excluded reads lacking a unique V-gene family. As a way to deal with suspected cross-contamination and a sequencing artifact, a later analysis dropped 500 to 700 nucleotide sequences that were highly shared and had low generation probability. In a later analysis, a clonal expansion index was calculated for each public chain from normalized within-repertoire ranks of inferred template counts. In a later analysis, generation probabilities were computed with a VDJ recombination model fitted to out-of-frame rearrangements, and the resulting probabilities were checked against IGoR. In a later analysis, hypergeometric tests were used to score TCR-TCR, TCR-HLA and TCR-CMV co-occurrence, with a repertoire-size bias correction applied to TCR pairs. False discovery rates were estimated in a later analysis by permuting HLA or CMV assignments 20 times. A later analysis grouped co-occurring TCRs with DBSCAN, adding TCRdist sequence similarity when clustering within HLA-allele-positive subsets. For co-occurrence clustering, repertoires with fewer than 30,000 or more than 120,000 public chains were excluded, along with five repertoires with anomalous nucleotide sharing. TCRdb took over this immuneACCESS table, retaining in-frame rearrangements with V and J assigned. Such tables are incomplete; in checked studies, under half of the missing clones stem from an unresolved V gene, and the remainder is unexplained. Clone size and the V and J calls come from that table; the DNA yielded D and trimming. This sample holds fewer than 200,000 clones; about 10% were observed only once. The ten top clones hold over 1% of the sample.

This clone was picked up a small number of times. Its recognized antigen is unknown. No clone much larger than this one lies a single base away; base qualities are absent. The sequenced sample was PBMCs. This receptor was identified in a woman aged 25 to 39 in good health and CMV-seropositive. The sequence is built from TRBV9 and TRBJ2-1, and 7 junctional nucleotides match TRBD1. In nucleotide form, the sequence is TGTGCCAGCAGCGTAGACCGGGACAGAATCTACAATGAGCAGTTCTTC. This sequence encodes CASSVDRDRIYNEQFF.